One sample yielded the 24 T cell receptor beta chains listed below, sequenced in a study of blood T cell repertoires in COVID-19. Clones were sequenced by immunoSEQ multiplex PCR, and TCRdb holds only the in-frame ones, with some missing. This repertoire shows around 330,000 clones, about 89% found once; its top ten account for approximately 9.4%. The source material was PBMCs or T cells enriched from blood (not recorded which). These receptors originate from a woman in her thirties or forties who had recovered from COVID-19.

The chain links TRBV7-9 to TRBJ1-2; 9 nucleotides line up with TRBD1. The ends lost 5 bases at V and 0 bases at J; junction bases unmatched: 13. The CDR3 length is 18 residues. Germline values: CDR1 SEHNR, CDR2 FQNEAQ (reference sequence). CDR3: CASSHNTGGQLTNYGYTF. The DNA for the CDR3 is TGTGCCAGCAGCCATAACACAGGGGGCCAACTTACTAACTATGGCTACACCTTC. Full variable domain (rest looked up from reference TRBV7-9 and TRBJ1-2): DTGVSQNPRHKITKRGQNVTFRCDPISEHNRLYWYRQTLGQGPEFLTYFQNEAQLEKSRLLSDRFSAERPKGSFSTLEIQRTEQGDSAMYLCASSHNTGGQLTNYGYTFGSGTRLTVV.

V and J are TRBV19 and TRBJ2-7, with TRBD1 matching 7 bases. The J segment lost 6 bases and the V segment lost 3 bases, leaving 2 bases of the junction unmatched. The germline gives CDR1 LNHDA, CDR2 SQIVND (reference sequence). This CDR3 contains 12 residues. CDR3 coding DNA: TGTGCCAGTAGTATGACAGGGTTCGAGCAGTACTTC. Its translation is CASSMTGFEQYF.

The J gene is TRBJ2-1, the V gene TRBV7-9; 8 nucleotides line up with TRBD2. In germline, CDR1 is SEHNR, CDR2 FQNEAQ (reference sequence). This CDR3 is 16 amino acids long. V was pared by 4 bases and J by 8 bases, with 13 bases of the junction left unmatched. In nucleotides, the CDR3 is TGTGCCAGCAGCTCGCGGGTTAGCGGGAAAATCTATGAGCAGTTCTTC. Translation gives CASSSRVSGKIYEQFF.

This clone was recorded once. The chain uses TRBV5-1 and TRBJ2-2; tentatively, D is TRBD1 (6 bases). V was clipped by 1 base and J by 1 base, with 11 bases between them. The CDR3 has 16 amino acids. Germline assignment: CDR1 SGHRS and CDR2 YFSETQ. The CDR3 sequence: CASSLWQGRNTGELFF. The CDR3 bases are TGCGCCAGCAGCTTGTGGCAGGGGAGGAACACCGGGGAGCTGTTTTTT.

The gene calls are TRBV13 and TRBJ1-2, with 10 bases identical to TRBD1. The germline CDR1 and CDR2 sequences are PRHDT and FYEKMQ (reference sequence). The CDR3 consists of 14 residues. The J segment lost 8 bases and the V segment lost 4 bases, leaving 7 bases of the junction unmatched. For the CDR3, the DNA is TGTGCCAGCAGCTCGACAGGGGGCGCGCCGGGCTACACCTTC. Amino acids: CASSSTGGAPGYTF. Variable domain in full (rest from reference TRBV13 and TRBJ1-2): AAGVIQSPRHLIKEKRETATLKCYPIPRHDTVYWYQQGPGQDPQFLISFYEKMQSDKGSIPDRFSAQQFSDYHSELNMSSLELGDSALYFCASSSTGGAPGYTFGSGTRLTVV.

The genes are TRBV28 and TRBJ2-5; TRBD2 matches 10 bases. V trimming: 6 bases; J trimming: 4 bases; junction bases outside the gene matches: 5. The length of the CDR3 is 14 residues. Germline loops: CDR1 MDHEN, CDR2 SYDVKM. The CDR3 spells CASSPAGGGETQYF. The CDR3 DNA follows: TGTGCCAGCAGCCCAGCGGGGGGGGGAGAGACCCAGTACTTC.

At least ten counts were recorded for this clone. The rearrangement joins TRBV13 to TRBJ1-1, with TRBD1 identical over 8 bases. V was clipped by 5 bases and J by 6 bases; unmatched bases: 11. CDR1 is PRHDT and CDR2 is FYEKMQ in the germline V gene (reference sequence). The CDR3 totals 15 residues. The chain's CDR3 is CASSVYGQGPPEAFF. CDR3 DNA: TGTGCCAGCAGCGTATACGGACAGGGCCCCCCTGAAGCTTTCTTT.

This clone showed up just once. The chain combines TRBV11-2 with TRBJ2-5; 8 positions agree with TRBD1. J was trimmed by 2 bases and V by 5 bases; bases with no gene match: 7. Germline lookup yields CDR1 SGHAT and CDR2 FQNNGV. This CDR3 is 15 amino acids long. The CDR3 is CASSLGQGPQETQYF. CDR3 DNA sequence: TGTGCCAGCAGCCTCGGACAGGGCCCACAAGAGACCCAGTACTTC.

The V gene is TRBV19, the J gene TRBJ1-5; TRBD1 matches at 9 bases. The CDR3 contains 14 residues. Unmatched junction bases numbered 5, after V lost 7 bases and J lost 4 bases. Germline assignment: CDR1 LNHDA and CDR2 SQIVND (reference sequence). As DNA, the CDR3 is TGTGCCAGTAAACAGGGACAGGGAAATCAGCCCCAGCATTTT. Amino acid sequence: CASKQGQGNQPQHF.

The chain combines TRBV10-3 with TRBJ2-5, with 9 bases identical to TRBD1. This CDR3 is 14 amino acids long. Germline CDR1 and CDR2: ENHRY and SYGVKD. After removal of 6 bases from V and 2 bases from J, the junction contained 4 bases not matched to a gene. The CDR3 bases are TGTGCCATCAGGACAGGGGGTAATCAAGAGACCCAGTACTTC. Its protein product is CAIRTGGNQETQYF.

The chain has TRBV28 and TRBJ2-7; tentative D call: TRBD1 (6 bases). Trimming pared 3 bases from V and 4 bases from J, leaving 13 bases between. In germline, CDR1 is MDHEN, CDR2 SYDVKM. The CDR3 sequence is 14 residues long. The chain's CDR3 is CASSFNSGQYEQYF. The DNA for the CDR3 is TGTGCCAGCAGTTTTAACAGCGGACAGTACGAGCAGTACTTC.

The CDR3 is CASSQGAGEPWNTEAFF. The CDR3 DNA follows: TGTGCCAGCAGCCAAGGAGCAGGGGAGCCCTGGAACACTGAAGCTTTCTTT. The chain uses TRBV3-1 (or the pseudogene TRBV3-2) and TRBJ1-1, with D tentatively TRBD1 (6 bases). The CDR3 spans 17 residues. Trimming cost V 1 base and J 1 base, with 16 bases left between them. Germline V gives CDR1 LGHDT, CDR2 YNNKEL (reference sequence).

This clone was seen once. V usage is TRBV14 and J usage is TRBJ2-7, with 7 bases aligning to TRBD2. Germline V CDR1 and CDR2: SGHDN, FVKESK. Trimming at V came to 6 bases and at J to 1 base, leaving 6 bases not matched to a gene. This CDR3 is built from 14 residues. The CDR3 region has the DNA TGTGCCAGCAGTTCCTACGGGAGGTCCTACGAGCAGTACTTC. This sequence encodes CASSSYGRSYEQYF.

V and J are TRBV10-2 and TRBJ1-2; D might be TRBD1 (6 bases). The germline V gene encodes CDR1 WSHSY and CDR2 SAAADI. The CDR3 has 13 residues. Trimming removed 11 bases at V and 9 bases at J, with 22 bases between. The CDR3, as DNA: TGCGCCGCTGGCCTGGACAGCCCGGGAAGCTACACCTTC. Protein sequence: CAAGLDSPGSYTF.

To note about this clone: In the same sample, other DNA sequences code for this CDR3. J is TRBJ2-3 and V is TRBV24-1; 7 bases line up with TRBD2. The CDR3 length is 13 residues. V dropped 9 bases and J dropped 0; count of bases not matched to a gene: 2. Germline values: CDR1 KGHDR, CDR2 SFDVKD. DNA for the CDR3: TGTGCCACCGGGGGGGATAGCACAGATACGCAGTATTTT. Translated, it gives CATGGDSTDTQYF.

The chain links TRBV12-3 or TRBV12-4 to TRBJ2-1; D gene ambiguous. The CDR3 has 13 amino acids. Trimming pared 5 bases from V and 0 bases from J, leaving 5 bases between. CDR3 residues: CASSPDSYNEQFF. CDR3 bases: TGTGCCAGCAGTCCAGACTCCTACAATGAGCAGTTCTTC.

The V and J genes are TRBV9 and TRBJ2-1, with 7 bases that match TRBD2. The ends lost 3 bases at V and 2 bases at J; junction bases unmatched: 8. The CDR3 is made up of 16 amino acids. Germline lookup yields CDR1 SGDLS and CDR2 YYNGEE. The CDR3 DNA follows: TGTGCCAGCAGCGCGGCGACTGGGGGGGCCTACAATGAGCAGTTCTTC. Translation gives CASSAATGGAYNEQFF. The variable domain in full, with the rest retrieved from reference TRBV9 and TRBJ2-1, is DSGVTQTPKHLITATGQRVTLRCSPRSGDLSVYWYQQSLDQGLQFLIQYYNGEERAKGNILERFSAQQFPDLHSELNLSSLELGDSALYFCASSAATGGAYNEQFFGPGTRLTVL.

The chain carries TRBV11-2 and TRBJ2-7; 7 nucleotides align to TRBD1. This CDR3 comprises 15 residues. The J segment lost 0 bases and the V segment lost 5 bases, leaving 7 bases of the junction unmatched. Per the germline V gene, CDR1 is SGHAT and CDR2 is FQNNGV. CDR3 loop: CASSLLTGRSYEQYF. CDR3 DNA sequence: TGTGCCAGCAGCCTACTGACAGGGCGCTCCTACGAGCAGTACTTC. The complete variable domain, with remaining parts taken from reference TRBV11-2 and TRBJ2-7, reads EAGVAQSPRYKIIEKRQSVAFWCNPISGHATLYWYQQILGQGPKLLIQFQNNGVVDDSQLPKDRFSAERLKGVDSTLKIQPAKLEDSAVYLCASSLLTGRSYEQYFGPGTRLTVT.

This clone has a handful of counts. This rearrangement joins TRBV29-1 to TRBJ1-3; D is unresolved. The CDR3 is 14 amino acids. The V gene's germline CDR1 is SQVTM and CDR2 ANQGSEA. The V gene lost 6 bases and the J gene lost 2 bases, with 14 bases spanning the gap. The CDR3: CSVSPVNPGNTIYF. In nucleotides, the CDR3 is TGCAGCGTCTCCCCGGTCAATCCTGGAAACACCATATATTTT.

V is TRBV6-2 or TRBV6-3 and J is TRBJ2-5; no definite D call. Germline-derived CDR1 and CDR2 are MNHEY and SVGEGT. Trimming removed 1 base at V and 4 bases at J, with 10 bases between. The CDR3 covers 14 residues. This chain's CDR3 is CASSYLDKPETQYF. Written as DNA, the CDR3 is TGTGCCAGCAGTTACTTAGACAAACCAGAGACCCAGTACTTC.

The V call is TRBV10-2, the J call TRBJ2-3; 7 positions match TRBD2. The V segment lost 4 bases and the J segment 2 bases; nucleotides outside the gene matches: 3. Germline-derived CDR1 and CDR2 are WSHSY and SAAADI. The CDR3 is made up of 14 amino acids. CDR3 loop: CASSASGDTDTQYF. The CDR3 DNA follows: TGCGCCAGCAGTGCTAGCGGTGACACAGATACGCAGTATTTT.

The sample holds one count of this clone. DNA for the CDR3: TGTGCCAGCAGCATGTGGGGCTTCTCCCACTACGAGCAGTACTTC. Translation: CASSMWGFSHYEQYF. This chain connects TRBV9 to TRBJ2-7; possible D gene TRBD1, 5 bases. The CDR3 contains 15 residues. Germline lookup yields CDR1 SGDLS and CDR2 YYNGEE. The V gene lost 4 bases and the J gene lost 3 bases, with 17 bases spanning the gap.

The chain joins TRBV3-1 (or the pseudogene TRBV3-2) to TRBJ1-2; D unclear. V lost 1 base and J 7 bases, leaving 13 bases between the germline ends. The CDR3 length is 14 residues. Per the germline V gene, CDR1 is LGHDT and CDR2 is YNNKEL (reference sequence). Written as DNA, the CDR3 is TGTGCCAGCAGCCAAGCAGGCGCGTCCTCTGGCTACACCTTC. Protein: CASSQAGASSGYTF.

The chain uses TRBV29-1 and TRBJ1-1; D unclear. This CDR3 is 12 amino acids long. V lost 4 bases, J lost 6 bases, and 12 bases lay in between. The germline V gene has CDR1 SQVTM and CDR2 ANQGSEA. This CDR3 is CSVGELIPEAFF. The CDR3 DNA is TGCAGCGTTGGTGAACTGATTCCTGAAGCTTTCTTT.